This TCR beta chain is from a study of blood T cell repertoires in COVID-19. On the study more broadly: Acute and convalescent COVID-19 samples came from the United States, Italy and Spain. T cells, B-cell-depleted T cells, or PBMCs supplied cDNA or gDNA.

The CDR3 runs 13 residues. Germline trimming cut 9 bases from V and 3 bases from J; bases unmatched to any gene: 7. CDR1 and CDR2 from the germline V gene are SGHNT and YYREEE (reference sequence). The authors' processing: Reference gene primer amplification in the assay estimated nucleated cell counts. Generated by immunoSEQ multiplex PCR, the TCRdb table keeps only in-frame clones and is missing some. V and J calls and clone size come straight from that table; D and trimming were deduced from the DNA. This sample has approximately 260,000 clones, with over 65% found just once. The J gene is TRBJ2-3, the V gene TRBV5-4; 7 bases are a match to TRBD1. The receptor's source is a man aged 55 to 70 who had recovered from COVID-19. Material: peripheral blood. The CDR3 nucleotides read TGTGCCACCCGACAGGGTGGTACAGATACGCAGTATTTT. The encoded protein is CATRQGGTDTQYF.